This is a list of T cell receptor beta chains from one sample in a study of identical twins. Using its own MiXCR run on the 5' RACE reads, TCRdb lists one record per CDR3 protein. The sample contains 1.5 million or so distinct CDR3 sequences, around 29% of which appear only once. The sample was cord blood. These TCRs come from a newborn girl in good health. Each CDR3 is given with its conserved first and last residue. The order of the fields is D gene, clone size, CDR3 length, V gene, J gene, CDR3 DNA, CDR3 protein. A D gene is named only where the DNA matches it firmly. A row's size may be missing; if present it is once, few, many or a size class.

TRBD1	few	14	TRBV27	TRBJ1-5	TGTGCCAGCAGTTTATGGGGACAGGGTCAGCCCCAGCATTTT	CASSLWGQGQPQHF
TRBD2	NA	16	TRBV12-3/TRBV12-4	TRBJ2-2	TGTGCCAGCAGTTTAGTGCGGGGGGGCCATAACGGGGAGCTGTTTTTT	CASSLVRGGHNGELFF
TRBD1	NA	16	TRBV2	TRBJ1-6	TGTGCCAGCAGTGAAGCGAAGGGGGCGTACAATTCACCCCTCCACTTT	CASSEAKGAYNSPLHF
NA	few	15	TRBV28	TRBJ2-1	TGTGCCAGCACCCCGATCCGGCCCATCGTCGATGAGCAGTTCTTC	CASTPIRPIVDEQFF
TRBD1	few	16	TRBV7-8	TRBJ2-7	TGTGCCAGCAGCTTAGGGTGGGGGACAGGGGGCGACGAGCAGTACTTC	CASSLGWGTGGDEQYF
NA	many	14	TRBV20-1	TRBJ2-7	TGCAGTGCTAGATCCCCCTACAGATCCTACGAGCAGTACTTC	CSARSPYRSYEQYF
TRBD1	few	16	TRBV12-3/TRBV12-4	TRBJ1-4	TGTGTCAGCCAATCATGGGAACAGGGGCCTAATGAAAAACTGTTTTTT	CVSQSWEQGPNEKLFF
NA	few	15	TRBV12-3/TRBV12-4	TRBJ2-1	TGTGCCAGCAGTTCGCAGGGGAGGGGGGCCAATGAGCAGTTCTTC	CASSSQGRGANEQFF
NA	many	12	TRBV20-1	TRBJ2-3	TGCAGTGCTGAGAGAGGCACAGATACGCAGTATTTT	CSAERGTDTQYF
NA	NA	15	TRBV20-1	TRBJ2-3	TGCAGTGCTAGAGAAGGGACTCTCCCATCAGATACGCAGTATTTT	CSAREGTLPSDTQYF
NA	NA	13	TRBV6-5	TRBJ1-6	TGTGCCAGCAGTCCGCTTACACGCTCACCCCTCCACTTT	CASSPLTRSPLHF
NA	NA	15	TRBV5-5	TRBJ2-7	TGTGCCAGCAGTTTCGACCTGGGCAGGGGCTGCGAGCAGTACTTC	CASSFDLGRGCEQYF
NA	NA	15	TRBV6-6	TRBJ2-7	TGTGCCAGCAGTTACAGGCAGGGGAATACCTACGAGCAGTACTTC	CASSYRQGNTYEQYF
TRBD1	NA	15	TRBV7-2	TRBJ2-1	TGTGCCAGCAGCTTATGGGAGAAGACAGGGAATGAGCAGTTCTTC	CASSLWEKTGNEQFF
NA	NA	13	TRBV7-9	TRBJ1-4	TGTGCCAGCAGCTTAGAGGGGCATGAAAAACTGTTTTTT	CASSLEGHEKLFF
TRBD1	NA	15	TRBV11-2	TRBJ2-3	TGTGCCAGCAGCTTAGATCAGGGGGGCACAGATACGCAGTATTTT	CASSLDQGGTDTQYF
NA	few	14	TRBV28	TRBJ2-1	TGTGCCAGCAACGAAGGAATCCGGTACAATGAGCAGTTCTTC	CASNEGIRYNEQFF
NA	NA	13	TRBV6-5	TRBJ2-1	TGTGCCAGCAGTTATGACACCTACAATGAGCAGTTCTTC	CASSYDTYNEQFF
NA	NA	11	TRBV20-1	TRBJ2-7	TGCAGTGCCGCCGGACACTACGAGCAGTACTTC	CSAAGHYEQYF
NA	few	12	TRBV10-3	TRBJ1-1	TGTGCCATCAGTGAAGACCGTCTGAGAGCTTTCTTT	CAISEDRLRAFF
TRBD1	NA	14	TRBV6-6	TRBJ1-4	TGTGCCAGCAGGCTTGACAGGGTGGGAGAAAAACTGTTTTTT	CASRLDRVGEKLFF
NA	NA	15	TRBV28	TRBJ1-2	TGTGCCAGCAGTCTGCGACGGAGACCGCGCTATGGCTACACCTTC	CASSLRRRPRYGYTF
NA	few	13	TRBV24-1	TRBJ2-1	TGTGCCACCTCTCGAGAACTTTACAATGAGCAGTTCTTC	CATSRELYNEQFF
NA	NA	17	TRBV27	TRBJ2-7	TGTGCCAGCAGCCCCCCTCGACTAGTGCTTAACCACAATGAGCAGTACTTC	CASSPPRLVLNHNEQYF
NA	many	14	TRBV5-1	TRBJ2-7	TGTGCCAGCAGCTTAGTGGTAGGGACCTACGAGCAGTACTTC	CASSLVVGTYEQYF
TRBD1	NA	13	TRBV6-1	TRBJ2-1	TGTGCCAGCAAAGACAGGGACAACAATGAGCAGTTCTTC	CASKDRDNNEQFF
TRBD2	NA	16	TRBV3-1	TRBJ2-1	TGTGCCAGCAGCCAAGAAAACCTAGCGGGGGCTAGGGAGCAGTTCTTC	CASSQENLAGAREQFF
TRBD1	few	17	TRBV10-2	TRBJ1-1	TGCGCCAGCAGTGAGCCTACCAGAACAGGGGTGTCGACTGAAGCTTTCTTT	CASSEPTRTGVSTEAFF
NA	few	12	TRBV10-3	TRBJ2-3	TGTGCCATCAGCGAAAGGGTAAATACGCAGTATTTT	CAISERVNTQYF
TRBD2	NA	14	TRBV10-3	TRBJ2-1	TGTGCCATCAGTGTCCCCGGGACTAAGAATGAGCAGTTCTTC	CAISVPGTKNEQFF
NA	few	15	TRBV6-6	TRBJ1-4	TGTGCCAGCAGTGGGGACACCGCAACTAATGAAAAACTGTTTTTT	CASSGDTATNEKLFF
NA	many	12	TRBV9	TRBJ2-3	TGTGCCAGCAGCGTAGTCCCAGATACGCAGTATTTT	CASSVVPDTQYF
NA	NA	14	TRBV20-1	TRBJ2-7	TGCAGTGCTAGGAACTTCCCAAGCCCCTACGAGCAGTACTTC	CSARNFPSPYEQYF
NA	NA	12	TRBV27	TRBJ2-3	TGTGCCCGACAGGCCGGTGAAGATACGCAGTATTTT	CARQAGEDTQYF
TRBD2	NA	16	TRBV6-4	TRBJ2-5	TGTGCCAGCAGTGACTCACGGCTAGCGGGAAGAAATGAGCAGTACTTC	CASSDSRLAGRNEQYF
TRBD2	NA	15	TRBV20-1	TRBJ2-3	TGCAGTGCTAGCGGCGGGGGGGGGCGAACAGATACGCAGTATTTT	CSASGGGGRTDTQYF
TRBD2	few	14	TRBV7-8	TRBJ2-7	TGTGCCAGCAGCTATGGACTAGCGCAATACGAGCAGTACTTC	CASSYGLAQYEQYF
NA	few	15	TRBV4-1	TRBJ2-7	TGCGCCAGCAGCTCCCATCGGACCCAACGTTACGAGCAGTACTTC	CASSSHRTQRYEQYF
TRBD2	NA	16	TRBV7-2	TRBJ2-1	TGTGCCAGCAGCACGACGACTAGCGGGGGGAAAAATGAGCAGTTCTTC	CASSTTTSGGKNEQFF
TRBD2	many	14	TRBV4-1	TRBJ2-5	TGCGCCAGCAGCGCTCTAGCGGGAGAAGAGACCCAGTACTTC	CASSALAGEETQYF
NA	NA	14	TRBV6-5	TRBJ1-4	TGTGCCAGCAGCTCCCGGGACGGCCATGAAAAACTGTTTTTT	CASSSRDGHEKLFF
TRBD2	few	15	TRBV7-9	TRBJ2-1	TGTGCCAGCACCAACACAGCGGGGGGGTCGGGTGAGCAGTTCTTC	CASTNTAGGSGEQFF
NA	NA	14	TRBV25-1	TRBJ1-6	TGTGCCAGCAGTGAATGGGGGCATAATTCACCCCTCCACTTT	CASSEWGHNSPLHF
NA	NA	16	TRBV20-1	TRBJ1-5	TGCAGTGCTAGGGGTAGGAGGGCAGCTCTCAATCAGCCCCAGCATTTT	CSARGRRAALNQPQHF
NA	few	15	TRBV11-2	TRBJ2-3	TGTGCCAGCAGCTTAGAGTACTCGCTCAGGGATACGCAGTATTTT	CASSLEYSLRDTQYF
NA	NA	15	TRBV21-1	TRBJ1-5	TGTGCCAGCAGCACCCGGTGGAGTGGGGATCAGCCCCAGCATTTT	CASSTRWSGDQPQHF
NA	NA	14	TRBV10-3	TRBJ1-2	TGTGCCATCAGTGTGCGGGCATCCCGACGAGGCTACACCTTC	CAISVRASRRGYTF
NA	NA	14	TRBV6-6	TRBJ2-2	TGTGCCAGCAGTTACTCGAAGAGTTCCGGGGAGCTGTTTTTT	CASSYSKSSGELFF
NA	NA	12	TRBV7-9	TRBJ2-1	TGTGCCAGCAATGAGGCCCACAATGAGCAGTTCTTC	CASNEAHNEQFF
NA	NA	14	TRBV10-3	TRBJ2-2	TGTGCCATCGGGAATAGGTCGAACACCGGGGAGCTGTTTTTT	CAIGNRSNTGELFF
NA	NA	16	TRBV27	TRBJ2-1	TGTGCCAGCAGTTTATCGATGGCCAAATTCTACAATGAGCAGTTCTTC	CASSLSMAKFYNEQFF
TRBD1	few	14	TRBV10-1	TRBJ2-5	TGCGCCAGCAGTGAGTCGACAGGGGACGAGACCCAGTACTTC	CASSESTGDETQYF
TRBD2	NA	13	TRBV12-3/TRBV12-4	TRBJ2-7	TGTGCCAGCAGGACAGGACTAGCGGGTGAGCAGTACTTC	CASRTGLAGEQYF
TRBD2	many	17	TRBV5-1	TRBJ2-3	TGCGCCAGCAGCTCGTCCCGACTAGCGGCAAGCACAGATACGCAGTATTTT	CASSSSRLAASTDTQYF
NA	NA	15	TRBV28	TRBJ2-7	TGTGCCAGCAGCATAGGGACAGCGGGTGTCTACGAGCAGTACTTC	CASSIGTAGVYEQYF